These 5 T cell receptor beta chains share one sample of origin, sequenced in a study of blood T cell repertoires in COVID-19. Only in-frame clones appear in the TCRdb table, and some are missing; sequencing was by immunoSEQ multiplex PCR. Among some 240,000 clones listed, approximately 83% were seen once. Sequencing used PBMCs or T cells enriched from blood (not recorded which). The receptors here all came from a woman in her thirties or forties with acute COVID-19.

The CDR3 sequence is CASSQVGTGVGGTQYF. Here the CDR3 DNA reads TGTGCCAGCAGCCAAGTCGGGACAGGGGTAGGAGGGACCCAGTACTTC. The chain carries TRBV3-1 (or the pseudogene TRBV3-2) and TRBJ2-5; TRBD1 aligns across 10 bases. CDR3 length equals 16 residues. Germline CDR1 reads LGHDT; CDR2 reads YNNKEL (reference sequence). V lost 1 base, J lost 7 bases, and 9 bases stayed unmatched.

The chain couples TRBV7-8 to TRBJ2-1; D is possibly TRBD2 (5 bases). Germline loops: CDR1 SGHVS, CDR2 FQNEAQ. V shed 6 bases and J shed 8 bases, with 17 bases lying between them. CDR3 size: 14 residues. CDR3 DNA sequence: TGTGCCAGCAGGGCGTGGACTTCCCAGGATGAGCAGTTCTTC. Translating it yields CASRAWTSQDEQFF.

J is TRBJ2-3 and V is TRBV19; possible D gene TRBD2, 6 bases. With 3 bases removed from V and 5 bases from J, the gap between germline ends came to 18 bases. Per the germline V gene, CDR1 is LNHDA and CDR2 is SQIVND (reference sequence). The CDR3 length is 16 residues. Written as DNA, the CDR3 is TGTGCCAGTAGTATCACGGGCGGAGGGGTACAAGATACGCAGTATTTT. Translation gives CASSITGGGVQDTQYF.

CDR3 nucleotide sequence: TGTGCCAGCAGTTTAGCTGAGGGTTACGAGCAGTACTTC. Its translation: CASSLAEGYEQYF. The chain couples TRBV12-3 or TRBV12-4 to TRBJ2-7; possible D gene TRBD2, 5 bases. This CDR3 is 13 amino acids long. The germline V and J ends were trimmed by 0 bases and 4 bases, with 7 bases remaining between them.

J is TRBJ2-2 and V is TRBV11-2; 8 positions agree with TRBD2. The V gene's germline CDR1 is SGHAT and CDR2 FQNNGV. The CDR3 consists of 14 residues. V lost 8 bases to trimming and J lost 5 bases; unmatched junction nucleotides: 7. CDR3 loop: CASGTSGLTGELFF. Here the CDR3 DNA reads TGTGCCAGCGGCACTAGCGGATTGACCGGGGAGCTGTTTTTT.